A selection of T cell receptor beta chains follows, all from one sample in a study of TIL therapy for anti-PD-1-resistant metastatic lung cancer. Using immunoSEQ multiplex PCR, the repertoire was profiled, and TCRdb retains in-frame clones only, with some absent. The table has approximately 9,400 clones, 55% to 65% seen once. The sample in question was tumor tissue, obtained at baseline. These receptors originate from a person aged 25 to 85 with non-small cell lung cancer. Each CDR3 is given with its conserved first and last residue. Each record gives: clone size, D gene, V gene, J gene, CDR3 DNA, CDR3 protein. D genes are given only for firm matches. Only some rows state a clone size, as once, few, many or a class for expanded clones.

-,-,TRBV7-2,TRBJ1-1,TGTGCCAGCACCCTCGGTCGAAACACTGAAGCTTTCTTT,CASTLGRNTEAFF
-,-,TRBV5-1,TRBJ2-3,TGCGCCAGCAGCTTGGATGGGCTCCCTTTGGATACGCAGTATTTT,CASSLDGLPLDTQYF
-,-,TRBV29-1,TRBJ2-1,TGCAGCGTTGAAGGCCACGTTCTAGCAACGAGGAATCGCAATGAGCAGTTCTTC,CSVEGHVLATRNRNEQFF
-,-,TRBV11-3,TRBJ2-7,TGTGCCAGCAGCTCAAACTCCCGGGACCCGCAGTACTTC,CASSSNSRDPQYF
-,-,TRBV30,TRBJ1-2,TGTGCCTGGACCCAAACAGGGTTGTATGGCTACACCTTC,CAWTQTGLYGYTF
-,TRBD2,TRBV5-1,TRBJ2-7,TGCGCCAGCAGCTTGGGCGGGGGTATTTCCTACGAGCAGTACTTC,CASSLGGGISYEQYF
-,-,TRBV19,TRBJ1-2,TGTGCCAGTAGTATCGCCCACTCCGACTACACCTTC,CASSIAHSDYTF
-,-,TRBV11-2,TRBJ2-7,TGTGCCAGCAGCTTAGACATAGGCTACTCCTACGAGCAGTACTTC,CASSLDIGYSYEQYF
once,-,TRBV5-1,TRBJ1-1,TGCGCCAGCAGCCCAAGAGGACCTCAAGGGTATGAAGCTTTCTTT,CASSPRGPQGYEAFF
medium-sized,TRBD1,TRBV10-1,TRBJ2-5,TGCGCCAGCAGTGAGTGGGAAAATGGGGGACAGTTCGCAGAGACCCAGTACTTC,CASSEWENGGQFAETQYF
-,-,TRBV7-9,TRBJ2-1,TGTGCCAGCAGCTTAGGGCAGTACAATGAGCAGTTCTTC,CASSLGQYNEQFF
few,-,TRBV7-9,TRBJ2-4,TGTGCCAGCAGCTTAGGCGGGCCAGCCAAAAACATTCAGTACTTC,CASSLGGPAKNIQYF
-,-,TRBV7-8,TRBJ1-5,TGTGCCAGCAGCTTTTCGGGGATGGGCAATCAGCCCCAGCATTTT,CASSFSGMGNQPQHF
-,-,TRBV7-9,TRBJ1-3,TGTGCCAGCAGCTTGGGGGCGGGTAGAATCGGAGGAAACACCATATATTTT,CASSLGAGRIGGNTIYF
-,-,TRBV7-2,TRBJ2-3,TGTGCCAGCAGCTCCAAGCCCCCGACTGATTCCACAGATACGCAGTATTTT,CASSSKPPTDSTDTQYF
few,-,TRBV20-1,TRBJ2-5,TGCAGTGCTAGGTACCAAGAGACCCAGTACTTC,CSARYQETQYF
-,TRBD2,TRBV5-4,TRBJ2-4,TGTGCCAGCAGCTACTTTAGCGGGAGTTCGGGGTTTCAGTACTTC,CASSYFSGSSGFQYF
few,-,TRBV6-6,TRBJ2-2,TGTGCCAGCAGTTACGTGGGGACGAACACCGGGGAGCTGTTTTTT,CASSYVGTNTGELFF
-,-,TRBV5-5,TRBJ1-6,TGTGCCAGCAGCCGGGACCTTAATTCACCCCTCCACTTT,CASSRDLNSPLHF
medium-sized,-,TRBV28,TRBJ2-2,TGTGCCAGCAGTTTCCCGAACACCGGGGAGCTGTTTTTT,CASSFPNTGELFF
few,-,TRBV7-9,TRBJ2-1,TGTGCCAGCAGCTTAGTCAGGACTAGGGGGGATGAGCAGTTCTTC,CASSLVRTRGDEQFF
few,-,TRBV6-1,TRBJ2-6,TGTGCCAGCAGTTCACAGGGAGCTGGGGCCAACGTCCTGACTTTC,CASSSQGAGANVLTF
-,-,TRBV5-1,TRBJ2-3,TGCGCCAGCAGCTTGGCCCAGAGCACAGATACGCAGTATTTT,CASSLAQSTDTQYF
-,TRBD1,TRBV10-2,TRBJ1-4,TGCGCCAGCAGGACGGGACAGGGGATTTCTAATGAAAAACTGTTTTTT,CASRTGQGISNEKLFF
few,-,TRBV11-2,TRBJ1-1,TGTGCCAGCAGCTCCCTGGTGGGGGCAGAGAACACTGAAGCTTTCTTT,CASSSLVGAENTEAFF
-,TRBD2,TRBV7-3,TRBJ2-1,TGTGCCAGCAGTCGTAGCGGGACCCCCTACAATGAGCAGTTCTTC,CASSRSGTPYNEQFF
few,-,TRBV29-1,TRBJ2-1,TGCAGCGTTGACCCCCCCCGCGCTCAAGGTGATGAGCAGTTCTTC,CSVDPPRAQGDEQFF
few,-,TRBV10-3,TRBJ2-3,TGTGCCATCAGCCAGGGCCCTACAGATACGCAGTATTTT,CAISQGPTDTQYF
few,-,TRBV7-8,TRBJ2-5,TGTGCCAGCAGCTTACTTCGGGGGTCAGAGACCCAGTACTTC,CASSLLRGSETQYF
few,-,TRBV5-6,TRBJ2-7,TGTGCCAGCAGCCCACAGAGCGGTGGGGAAGCCTACGAGCAGTACTTC,CASSPQSGGEAYEQYF
-,-,TRBV5-4,TRBJ2-3,TGTGCCAGCACCCCCGGACGGGTACGCACAGATACGCAGTATTTT,CASTPGRVRTDTQYF
-,TRBD2,TRBV11-2,TRBJ2-6,TGTGCCAGCAGCCCTTGGGGGGGTTCTGGGGCCAACGTCCTGACTTTC,CASSPWGGSGANVLTF
-,-,TRBV28,TRBJ1-4,TGTGCCAGCAGTTTTGGGCTTGCAACTAATGAAAAACTGTTTTTT,CASSFGLATNEKLFF
large,-,TRBV2,TRBJ1-1,TGTGCCTCTGGGAGGGGTGAAGCTTTCTTT,CASGRGEAFF
-,-,TRBV4-2,TRBJ2-2,TGTGCCAGCAGCCAAGGACTGGCGGACCTCACCGGGGAGCTGTTTTTT,CASSQGLADLTGELFF
-,TRBD1,TRBV30,TRBJ2-3,TGTGCCTGGAGCTCGGGACAGGGGATAGATACGCAGTATTTT,CAWSSGQGIDTQYF
-,-,TRBV6-1,TRBJ1-2,TGTGCCAGCAGTGAGCCTCCGGGACGCCCGAATCCTAACTATGGCTACACCTTC,CASSEPPGRPNPNYGYTF
-,TRBD1,TRBV5-4,TRBJ2-2,TGTGCCAGCAGCTCACAGGGGTCGAACACCGGGGAGCTGTTTTTT,CASSSQGSNTGELFF
-,TRBD2,TRBV11-3,TRBJ2-3,TGTGCCAGCAGCTCGAGAACCGGGACTAGCGGGAAAGATACGCAGTATTTT,CASSSRTGTSGKDTQYF
-,TRBD1,TRBV5-4,TRBJ1-2,TGTGCCAGCAGGCCCGCACCGGGACAGGACGCACGGAGGGGCTACACCTTC,CASRPAPGQDARRGYTF
-,-,TRBV11-2,TRBJ1-6,TGTGCCAGCAGCTTAGCCGGGAGAGGAAATTCACCCCTCCACTTT,CASSLAGRGNSPLHF
-,-,TRBV6-1,TRBJ2-2,TGTGCCAGTTCGAGGGATACCGGGGAGCTGTTTTTT,CASSRDTGELFF
-,-,TRBV11-3,TRBJ2-1,TGTGCCAGCAGCCTAGCAGAGAGGGAGATTCGTCCTGAGCAGTTCTTC,CASSLAEREIRPEQFF
medium-sized,-,TRBV7-9,TRBJ2-3,TGTGCCAGCAGCTTAATCGAACCGAAGTATTTT,CASSLIEPKYF
-,TRBD2,TRBV4-2,TRBJ2-7,TGTGCCAGCAGCCGCGTCTCTGGCGGGGGGGCTTACGAGCAGTACTTC,CASSRVSGGGAYEQYF
-,TRBD2,TRBV5-4,TRBJ2-3,TGTGCCAGCAGCTTGGGGTCTAGCGGGGGGACGGGGACAGATACGCAGTATTTT,CASSLGSSGGTGTDTQYF
few,-,TRBV11-3,TRBJ2-1,TGTGCCAGCAGCTTGGTGGACAATGAGCAGTTCTTC,CASSLVDNEQFF
-,-,TRBV19,TRBJ2-1,TGTGCCAGTAGTATAAACGGCGGAAGCTACAATGAGCAGTTCTTC,CASSINGGSYNEQFF
-,-,TRBV2,TRBJ1-5,TGTGCCAGCAGTGAACTGGGACTTGATAGCAATCAGCCCCAGCATTTT,CASSELGLDSNQPQHF
-,-,TRBV6-6,TRBJ2-7,TGTGCCAGCAGTTACCCCCACGAGAGAACCTACGAGCAGTACTTC,CASSYPHERTYEQYF
-,TRBD1,TRBV7-9,TRBJ1-4,TGTGCCAGCAGCCCATTCGGGACAGTTTTTAATGAAAAACTGTTTTTT,CASSPFGTVFNEKLFF
-,-,TRBV5-1,TRBJ2-2,TGCGCCAGCAGCTTTAGTAGCGGAAACACCGGGGAGCTGTTTTTT,CASSFSSGNTGELFF
-,-,TRBV7-2,TRBJ1-4,TGTGCCAGCAGCCCCATACTCTTGACAGGCCTTAATGAAAAACTGTTTTTT,CASSPILLTGLNEKLFF
once,TRBD2,TRBV7-9,TRBJ2-7,TGTGCCAGCAGCCCTCCTAGCGGGAGCTACGAGCAGTACTTC,CASSPPSGSYEQYF
few,-,TRBV11-2,TRBJ2-1,TGTGCCAGCAGCTTAGCCCGGAGGGAAGGTGAGCAGTTCTTC,CASSLARREGEQFF